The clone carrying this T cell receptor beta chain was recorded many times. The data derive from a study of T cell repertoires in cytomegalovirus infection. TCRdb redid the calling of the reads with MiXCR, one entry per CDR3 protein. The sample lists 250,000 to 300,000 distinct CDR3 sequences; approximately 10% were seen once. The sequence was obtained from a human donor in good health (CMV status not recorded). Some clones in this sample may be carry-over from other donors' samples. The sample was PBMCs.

The CDR3 protein is CASSLTSGSSYNEQFF. CDR3 nucleotides: TGCGCCAGCAGCTTGACTAGCGGGAGCTCCTACAATGAGCAGTTCTTC. The chain uses TRBV5-1 and TRBJ2-1; 11 bases align to TRBD2. Germline-derived CDR1 and CDR2 are SGHRS and YFSETQ. Unmatched junction bases numbered 0, after V lost 1 base and J lost 0 bases. The CDR3 is 16 residues long. The full variable domain, in which reference TRBV5-1 and TRBJ2-1 provide the parts outside the CDR3, is KAGVTQTPRYLIKTRGQQVTLSCSPISGHRSVSWYQQTPGQGLQFLFEYFSETQRNKGNFPGRFSGRQFSNSRSEMNVSTLELGDSALYLCASSLTSGSSYNEQFFGPGTRLTVL.